The T cell receptor (beta chain) described here comes from a study of T cells in narcolepsy. Overall study context: Healthy controls were enrolled alongside patients with narcolepsy type 1 or type 2. Study-wide points: Healthy controls reportedly lacked the autoreactive clonotypes serially found in patients' blood. Autoreactive HCRT-specific and TRIB2-specific clonotypes were marked in same-patient CSF-versus-blood CD4+ comparisons.

The V and J ends lost 4 bases and 4 bases, in that order; junction bases with no gene match: 9. CDR1 and CDR2 from the germline V gene are SEHNR and FQNEAQ (reference sequence). The CDR3 length is 16 residues. Concerning this clone: Its specificity is unknown.

Profiled with immunoSEQ multiplex PCR; TCRdb holds only in-frame clones, not every one. Among more than 20,000 clones listed, approximately 85% were seen once. Sequencing input: memory (CD45RA-) CD4+ T cells from blood. This sequence originates from a human donor in good health. The chain couples TRBV7-9 to TRBJ2-7, with 11 bases matching TRBD2. The CDR3 loop reads CASSSPASGRYYEQYF. CDR3 bases: TGTGCCAGCAGCTCGCCAGCTAGCGGGAGGTATTACGAGCAGTACTTC.